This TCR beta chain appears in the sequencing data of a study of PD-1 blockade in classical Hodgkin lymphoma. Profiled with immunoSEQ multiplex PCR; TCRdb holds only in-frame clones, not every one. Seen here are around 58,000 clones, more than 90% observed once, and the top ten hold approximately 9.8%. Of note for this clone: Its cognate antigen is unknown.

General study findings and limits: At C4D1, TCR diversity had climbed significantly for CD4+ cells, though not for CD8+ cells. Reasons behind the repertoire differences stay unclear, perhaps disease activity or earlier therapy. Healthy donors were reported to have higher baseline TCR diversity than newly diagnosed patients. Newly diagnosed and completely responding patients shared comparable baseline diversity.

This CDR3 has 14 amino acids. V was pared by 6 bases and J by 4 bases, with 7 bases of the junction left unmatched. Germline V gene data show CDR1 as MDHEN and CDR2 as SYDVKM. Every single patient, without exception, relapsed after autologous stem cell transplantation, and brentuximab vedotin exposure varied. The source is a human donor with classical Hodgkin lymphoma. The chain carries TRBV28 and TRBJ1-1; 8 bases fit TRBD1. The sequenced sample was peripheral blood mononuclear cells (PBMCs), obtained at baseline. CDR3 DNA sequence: TGTGCCAGCAGCCCGGACAGGGCTGGCACTGAAGCTTTCTTT. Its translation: CASSPDRAGTEAFF.